This record covers a single TCR beta chain. No antigen is known for it. The sample comes from a study of shared clonotypes between healthy human individuals. Whole-study context: Each donor's CD4 naive and CD4 memory cells filled three plates apiece, CD8 naive two, and CD8 memory one. Whole-study results and caveats: Sharing across a handful of donors was seen in 4% to 6.5% of naive CD4 clonotypes.

The ends lost 2 bases at V and 5 bases at J; junction bases unmatched: 8. CDR1 KGHSH and CDR2 LQKENI come from the germline V gene. The CDR3 extends over 15 amino acids. Clones were read by immunoSEQ multiplex PCR, and TCRdb kept only the in-frame ones, dropping some. The sample has over 1.4 million clones, roughly 96% seen once; the top ten hold roughly 1.2%. J is TRBJ2-7 and V is TRBV18, with TRBD2 matching 8 bases. The TCR was taken from a man aged 25 to 40 in good health. Material for sequencing was naive CD4+ T cells sorted from blood. Subset: CD45RA+ positively selected. For the CDR3, the DNA is TGTGCCAGCTCACCAACGAGCGGGAGTACAAACGAGCAGTACTTC. This gives the protein CASSPTSGSTNEQYF.